The rows below give T cell receptor beta chains drawn from one sample of a study of T cell responses to AZD1222 COVID-19 vaccine. Some clones are missing from TCRdb's copy, which holds only in-frame ones; the method was immunoSEQ multiplex PCR. The table lists 160,000 or so clones, roughly nine tenths of them singletons. This specimen was peripheral blood, taken on day 0 of AZD1222 vaccination. The receptors stem from an adult in good health. The CDR3 runs from the conserved cysteine through the conserved F or W. The order of the fields is CDR3 length, J gene, V gene, CDR3 protein.

length: 18; J: TRBJ2-5; V: TRBV21-1; CDR3: CASSKLLPSGSRQETQYF
length: 15; J: TRBJ1-2; V: TRBV27; CDR3: CASSLQRGGPYGYTF
length: 13; J: TRBJ1-1; V: TRBV7-8; CDR3: CASSTDLGAAAFF
length: 16; J: TRBJ1-2; V: TRBV18; CDR3: CASSPPSVGATYGYTF
length: 14; J: TRBJ1-1; V: TRBV7-2; CDR3: CASSLVGLTSEAFF
length: 16; J: TRBJ2-2; V: TRBV7-8; CDR3: CASSLQPGGGTGELFF
length: 16; J: TRBJ2-1; V: TRBV18; CDR3: CASSPSGGLSYNEQFF
length: 15; J: TRBJ1-4; V: TRBV2; CDR3: CASSDPGALNEKLFF
length: 19; J: TRBJ2-7; V: TRBV28; CDR3: CASSHQTGSRLVDVDEQYF
length: 12; J: TRBJ1-1; V: TRBV29-1; CDR3: CSFGNQGAEAFF
length: 13; J: TRBJ1-6; V: TRBV5-5; CDR3: CASSLVGDSPLHF
length: 15; J: TRBJ2-1; V: TRBV5-5; CDR3: CASSLDPGPYNEQFF
length: 15; J: TRBJ2-7; V: TRBV9; CDR3: CASSAAGTSIYEQYF
length: 14; J: TRBJ1-5; V: TRBV9; CDR3: CASSATGLFGPQHF
length: 14; J: TRBJ2-1; V: TRBV5-1; CDR3: CASSLGGSVNEQFF
length: 13; J: TRBJ1-1; V: TRBV29-1; CDR3: CSVDRALNTEAFF
length: 18; J: TRBJ2-7; V: TRBV3-1/TRBV3-2; CDR3: CASSPRSTGGSGGYEQYF
length: 13; J: TRBJ1-1; V: TRBV19; CDR3: CASSIGVNTEAFF
length: 14; J: TRBJ1-2; V: TRBV6-5; CDR3: CASSVLTGENGYTF
length: 18; J: TRBJ2-1; V: TRBV7-9; CDR3: CASSPGLADPASYNEQFF
length: 14; J: TRBJ1-4; V: TRBV9; CDR3: CASSVSGGQEKLFF
length: 16; J: TRBJ1-3; V: TRBV7-6; CDR3: CASSLGPSDSGNTIYF
length: 14; J: TRBJ1-1; V: TRBV28; CDR3: CASSFSVRPTEAFF
length: 13; J: TRBJ2-1; V: TRBV6-6; CDR3: CASRPSSYNEQFF
length: 16; J: TRBJ1-4; V: TRBV27; CDR3: CASSHSGSSTNEKLFF
length: 19; J: TRBJ2-1; V: TRBV24-1; CDR3: CATSDRRDILLGGYNEQFF
length: 17; J: TRBJ2-2; V: TRBV19; CDR3: CASSIGGLAGNTGELFF
length: 18; J: TRBJ2-1; V: TRBV5-1; CDR3: CASSRDGGTSGRKNEQFF
length: 15; J: TRBJ1-5; V: TRBV6-5; CDR3: CASSHVKNSNQPQHF
length: 11; J: TRBJ2-5; V: TRBV28; CDR3: CASSGVETQYF
length: 15; J: TRBJ1-2; V: TRBV19; CDR3: CASSNLIKAVYGYTF
length: 12; J: TRBJ1-1; V: TRBV30; CDR3: CAWSVGRTEAFF
length: 16; J: TRBJ1-2; V: TRBV19; CDR3: CASSIEALRYGYGYTF